The next 20 T cell receptor beta chains were all read from a single sample in a study of somatic mutations in cytotoxic T cells in rheumatoid arthritis. Only in-frame clones appear in the TCRdb table, and some are missing; sequencing was by immunoSEQ multiplex PCR. The data contain 16,000 or so clones, 79% of them singletons. The sample taken for sequencing was CD8+ T cells sorted from blood. The receptors derive from an adult with rheumatoid arthritis.

The rearrangement links TRBV4-3 to TRBJ2-5; TRBD2 matches 7 bases. The CDR3 consists of 14 residues. Germline V CDR1 and CDR2: LGHNA, YSLEER. V shed 3 bases, J shed 2 bases, and the junction held 3 bases outside the gene matches. The CDR3 sequence is CASSQWTRQETQYF. CDR3 sequence (DNA): TGCGCCAGCAGCCAGTGGACTAGGCAAGAGACCCAGTACTTC.

J is TRBJ1-1 and V is TRBV10-3; unclear D gene. The CDR3 is 14 amino acids. The V gene lost 2 bases and the J gene lost 0 bases, with 7 bases spanning the gap. CDR1 ENHRY and CDR2 SYGVKD come from the germline V gene. CDR3 coding DNA: TGTGCCATCAGTGAGCGGCAGATGAACACTGAAGCTTTCTTT. It translates to CAISERQMNTEAFF.

V and J are TRBV7-6 and TRBJ1-1, with D perhaps matching TRBD1 (6 bases). The V end was cut by 0 bases, the J end by 0 bases, with 14 bases between. The CDR3 runs to 17 residues. Per germline, CDR1 SGHVS and CDR2 FNYEAQ. For the CDR3, the DNA is TGTGCCAGCAGCTTAGCGACAGGAACAGGGATGAACACTGAAGCTTTCTTT. Translating it yields CASSLATGTGMNTEAFF.

This clone was detected a few times. The rearrangement joins TRBV5-4 to TRBJ1-4, with D tentatively TRBD1 (5 bases). V lost 0 bases to trimming and J lost 8 bases, with 11 bases between them. The CDR3 loop spans 14 amino acids. Germline lookup yields CDR1 SGHNT and CDR2 YYREEE (reference sequence). CDR3 amino acids: CASSLERGREKLFF. The CDR3 DNA follows: TGTGCCAGCAGCTTGGAAAGGGGACGGGAAAAACTGTTTTTT.

This sequence joins TRBV5-4 and TRBJ2-1, with TRBD2 matching 10 bases. Per the germline V gene, CDR1 is SGHNT and CDR2 is YYREEE (reference sequence). V lost 3 bases to trimming and J lost 5 bases; unmatched junction nucleotides: 8. The CDR3 covers 16 residues. The CDR3 DNA sequence: TGTGCCAGCAGCTCCCTCGGGACTAGCGCCCACAATGAGCAGTTCTTC. This gives the protein CASSSLGTSAHNEQFF.

The chain employs TRBV11-3 and TRBJ1-3, with D maybe TRBD1 (6 bases). The CDR3 runs 17 residues. The V end lost 3 bases, the J end lost 0 bases, and 15 bases lay between the germline ends. Looked up from germline, CDR1 is SGHNT and CDR2 is YENEEA. CDR3 in DNA: TGTGCCAGCAGCTTCTCCGGGACACCCAGCTCTGGAAACACCATATATTTT. Translation gives CASSFSGTPSSGNTIYF. Drawing the rest from reference TRBV11-3 and TRBJ1-3, the complete variable domain is EAGVVQSPRYKIIEKKQPVAFWCNPISGHNTLYWYLQNLGQGPELLIRYENEEAVDDSQLPKDRFSAERLKGVDSTLKIQPAELGDSAVYLCASSFSGTPSSGNTIYFGEGSWLTVV.

V usage is TRBV2 and J usage is TRBJ2-3, with a possible D match to TRBD2 (5 bases). Deletions cut 1 base from V and 2 bases from J, with 7 bases between. The CDR3 spans 14 residues. CDR1 SNHLY and CDR2 FYNNEI come from the germline V gene. For the CDR3, the DNA is TGTGCCAGCAGTGAAGAAGCGGCCACAGATACGCAGTATTTT. This encodes CASSEEAATDTQYF.

V and J are TRBV4-3 and TRBJ2-2; D is perhaps TRBD1 (5 bases). In germline, CDR1 is LGHNA, CDR2 YSLEER. The CDR3 sequence is 18 residues long. Trimming pared 2 bases from V and 0 bases from J, leaving 16 bases between. CDR3 sequence (DNA): TGCGCCAGCAGCCAAACCCTTACAGGTTACGCGAACACCGGGGAGCTGTTTTTT. Protein sequence: CASSQTLTGYANTGELFF.

This clone was seen only once. V usage is TRBV7-9 and J usage is TRBJ2-1; a possible D gene is TRBD2 (6 bases). The V end lost 2 bases, the J end lost 0 bases, and 14 bases lay between the germline ends. Per germline, CDR1 SEHNR and CDR2 FQNEAQ (reference sequence). The CDR3 has 17 amino acids. The CDR3 nucleotides are TGTGCCAGCAGCTTACCGACCGGGACTTTCTCCTACAATGAGCAGTTCTTC. Protein product: CASSLPTGTFSYNEQFF.

V gene TRBV5-1 combines with J gene TRBJ1-2; D gene uncertain. Trimming removed 4 bases at V and 3 bases at J, with 13 bases between. The germline V gene encodes CDR1 SGHRS and CDR2 YFSETQ. The CDR3 consists of 14 residues. The CDR3 loop reads CASSGEADYYGYTF. The CDR3 DNA is TGCGCCAGCAGCGGGGAGGCAGACTACTATGGCTACACCTTC.

The chain carries TRBV15 and TRBJ1-1; no reliable D call. Trimming shortened V by 1 base and J by 4 bases, and 7 bases separated the two germline ends. The CDR3 totals 13 residues. Germline V gene sequence: CDR1 LNHNV, CDR2 YYDKDF (reference sequence). CDR3 nucleotide sequence: TGTGCCACCAGCAGAGCCCTTATCACTGAAGCTTTCTTT. It is translated as CATSRALITEAFF.

This rearrangement joins TRBV27 to TRBJ1-2; 9 bases line up with TRBD1. The CDR3 is 13 amino acids. V dropped 3 bases and J dropped 7; count of bases not matched to a gene: 3. Germline-derived CDR1 and CDR2 are MNHEY and SMNVEV (reference sequence). Here the CDR3 DNA reads TGTGCCAGCAGTTTTGGGACAGGGTCTGGCTACACCTTC. This codes for CASSFGTGSGYTF.

The J gene is TRBJ1-2, the V gene TRBV29-1, with TRBD1 matching 7 bases. With 7 bases clipped from V and 6 bases from J, the junction kept 14 bases outside the gene matches. There are 14 residues in the CDR3. Germline V CDR1 and CDR2: SQVTM, ANQGSEA. The CDR3 reads CSARQGHEGNGYTF. The CDR3 bases are TGCAGCGCTCGACAGGGACACGAGGGGAATGGCTACACCTTC.

The gene calls are TRBV29-1 and TRBJ1-2, with D possibly TRBD1 on 5 matching bases. The CDR3 runs 13 residues. Per the germline V gene, CDR1 is SQVTM and CDR2 is ANQGSEA. The germline V and J ends were trimmed by 3 bases and 3 bases, with 11 bases remaining between them. The CDR3 here is CSVDDRGYYGYTF. The CDR3 DNA reads as TGCAGCGTTGACGACCGGGGGTACTATGGCTACACCTTC.

CDR3 region: CASSFRQGVDTEAFF. DNA of the CDR3: TGTGCCAGCAGTTTCCGACAGGGGGTGGACACTGAAGCTTTCTTT. V and J are TRBV28 and TRBJ1-1, with TRBD1 identical over 9 bases. Per germline, CDR1 MDHEN and CDR2 SYDVKM. Trimming took 3 bases from V and 3 from J; bases not matched to a gene: 5. This CDR3 contains 15 residues.

This chain links TRBV4-3 with TRBJ1-4; a weak D match, TRBD1 (6 bases). From germline, CDR1 is LGHNA and CDR2 YSLEER. This CDR3 spans 15 amino acids. V was trimmed by 2 bases and J by 1 base, leaving 8 bases between them. The CDR3 loop reads CASSQNRVTNEKLFF. CDR3 DNA: TGCGCCAGCAGCCAAAACAGGGTAACTAATGAAAAACTGTTTTTT.

This chain's CDR3 is CASSQDGAADEQFF. CDR3 bases: TGTGCCAGCAGCCAAGATGGGGCCGCGGATGAGCAGTTCTTC. This rearrangement joins TRBV14 to TRBJ2-1; D perhaps matches TRBD1 (5 bases). From germline, CDR1 is SGHDN and CDR2 FVKESK. V was shortened by 0 bases and J by 8 bases, with 11 bases between the two germline ends. This CDR3 is 14 amino acids long.

V gene TRBV5-6 combines with J gene TRBJ1-2; D possibly corresponds to TRBD1 (6 bases). CDR3 length: 13 residues. CDR1 and CDR2 (germline): SGHDT, YYEEEE. V lost 2 bases and J 7 bases, leaving 12 bases between the germline ends. CDR3: CASSFWGAGGYTF. CDR3 coding DNA: TGTGCCAGCAGCTTCTGGGGGGCCGGTGGCTACACCTTC.

The genes are TRBV4-3 and TRBJ2-1, with 12 nucleotides matching TRBD2. V lost 4 bases, J lost 0 bases, and 4 bases stayed unmatched. This CDR3 has 17 residues. In germline, CDR1 is LGHNA, CDR2 YSLEER. The CDR3 region has the DNA TGCGCCAGCAGCCCAACGACTAGCGGGAGCTCCTACAATGAGCAGTTCTTC. Encoded protein: CASSPTTSGSSYNEQFF.

J is TRBJ2-5 and V is TRBV29-1; 16 bases line up with TRBD2. V lost 2 bases and J lost 4; bases outside the gene matches: 4. Germline V CDR1 and CDR2: SQVTM, ANQGSEA. This CDR3 spans 16 amino acids. The CDR3 here is CSVERGLAGGLETQYF. In DNA form, the CDR3 reads TGCAGCGTTGAAAGGGGACTAGCGGGAGGGTTAGAGACCCAGTACTTC. Based on the CDR3 plus reference TRBV29-1 and TRBJ2-5, the full variable domain is SAVISQKPSRDICQRGTSLTIQCQVDSQVTMMFWYRQQPGQSLTLIATANQGSEATYESGFVIDKFPISRPNLTFSTLTVSNMSPEDSSIYLCSVERGLAGGLETQYFGPGTRLLVL.